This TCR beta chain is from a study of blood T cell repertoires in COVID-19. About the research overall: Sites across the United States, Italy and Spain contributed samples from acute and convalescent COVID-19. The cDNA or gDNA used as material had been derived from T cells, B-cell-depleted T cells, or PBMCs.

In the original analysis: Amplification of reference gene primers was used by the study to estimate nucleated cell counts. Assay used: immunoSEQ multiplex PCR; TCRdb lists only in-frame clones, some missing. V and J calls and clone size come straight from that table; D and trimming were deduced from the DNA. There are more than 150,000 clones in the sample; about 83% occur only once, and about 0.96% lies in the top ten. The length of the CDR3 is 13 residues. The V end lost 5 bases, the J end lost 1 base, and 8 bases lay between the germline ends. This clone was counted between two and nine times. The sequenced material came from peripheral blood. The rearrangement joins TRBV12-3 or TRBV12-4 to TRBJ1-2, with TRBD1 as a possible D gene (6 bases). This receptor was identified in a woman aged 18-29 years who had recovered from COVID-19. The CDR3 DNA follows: TGTGCCAGCAGTGGACAGTTTAACTATGGCTACACCTTC. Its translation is CASSGQFNYGYTF.